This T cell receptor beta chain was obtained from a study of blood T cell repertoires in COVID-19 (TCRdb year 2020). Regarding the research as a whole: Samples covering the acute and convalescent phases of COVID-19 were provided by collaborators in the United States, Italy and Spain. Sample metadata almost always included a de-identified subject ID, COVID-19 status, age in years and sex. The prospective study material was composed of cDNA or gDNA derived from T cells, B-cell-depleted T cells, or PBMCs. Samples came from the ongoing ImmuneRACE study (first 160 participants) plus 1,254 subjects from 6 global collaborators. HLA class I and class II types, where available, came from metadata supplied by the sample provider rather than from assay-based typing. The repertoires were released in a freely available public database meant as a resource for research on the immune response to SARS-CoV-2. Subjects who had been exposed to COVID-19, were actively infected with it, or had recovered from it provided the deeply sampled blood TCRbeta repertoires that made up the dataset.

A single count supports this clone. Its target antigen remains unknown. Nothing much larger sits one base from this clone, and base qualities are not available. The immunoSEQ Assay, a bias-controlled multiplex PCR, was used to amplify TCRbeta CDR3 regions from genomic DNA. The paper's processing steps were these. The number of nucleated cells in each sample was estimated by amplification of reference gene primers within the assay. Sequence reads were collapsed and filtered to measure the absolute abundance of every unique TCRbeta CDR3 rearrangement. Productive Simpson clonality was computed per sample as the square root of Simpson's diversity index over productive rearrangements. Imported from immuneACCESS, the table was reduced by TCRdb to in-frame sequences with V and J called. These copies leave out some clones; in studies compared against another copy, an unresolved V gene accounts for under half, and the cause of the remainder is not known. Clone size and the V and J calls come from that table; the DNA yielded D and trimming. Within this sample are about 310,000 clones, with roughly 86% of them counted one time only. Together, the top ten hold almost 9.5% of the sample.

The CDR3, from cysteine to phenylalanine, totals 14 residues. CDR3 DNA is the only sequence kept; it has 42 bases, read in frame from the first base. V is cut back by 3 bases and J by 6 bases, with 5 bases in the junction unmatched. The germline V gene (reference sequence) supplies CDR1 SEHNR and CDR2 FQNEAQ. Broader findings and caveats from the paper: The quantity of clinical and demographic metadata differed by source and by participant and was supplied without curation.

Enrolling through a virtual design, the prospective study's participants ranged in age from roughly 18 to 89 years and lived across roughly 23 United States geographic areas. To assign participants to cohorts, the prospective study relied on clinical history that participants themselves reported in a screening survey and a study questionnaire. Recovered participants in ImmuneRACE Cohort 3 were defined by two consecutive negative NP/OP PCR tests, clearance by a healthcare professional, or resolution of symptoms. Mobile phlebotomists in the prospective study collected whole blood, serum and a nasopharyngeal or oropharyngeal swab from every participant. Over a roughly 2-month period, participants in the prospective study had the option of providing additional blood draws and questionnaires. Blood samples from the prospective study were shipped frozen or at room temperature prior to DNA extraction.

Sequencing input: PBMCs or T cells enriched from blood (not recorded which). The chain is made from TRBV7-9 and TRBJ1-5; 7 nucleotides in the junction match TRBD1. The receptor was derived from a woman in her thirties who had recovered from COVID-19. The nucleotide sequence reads TGTGCCAGCAGCTTGGGGACAGCAAGTCAGCCCCAGCATTTT. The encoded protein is CASSLGTASQPQHF.